The next 5 T cell receptor beta chains were all read from a single sample in a study of human T cells and chemical hapten exposure. One entry per CDR3 protein results from TCRdb running MiXCR on the RACE reads. The data show tens of thousands of distinct CDR3 sequences, 3% to 4% seen once. Time point: patch test 2, 6 weeks after DPC sensitization. Treatment in this sample: therapeutic diphenylcyclopropenone sensitization with weekly scalp DPC. The sequences come from whole blood, collected in connection with sensitization to the hapten diphenylcyclopropenone (DPC). Receptor source: a man aged 40-50 years with alopecia areata. Some clones in this sample may be carry-over from other donors' samples.

This clonotype has more than one count but fewer than ten. This chain joins TRBV6-5 and TRBJ2-1; 7 nucleotides agree with TRBD1. The germline gives CDR1 MNHEY, CDR2 SVGAGI. This CDR3 comprises 14 residues. V trimming: 5 bases; J trimming: 6 bases; junction bases outside the gene matches: 7. The CDR3 DNA is TGTGCCAGCAGTGAGGGGGCGCAAGGCAATGAGCAGTTCTTC. Translation: CASSEGAQGNEQFF.

In this sample, this clonotype turned up many times. V usage is TRBV28 and J usage is TRBJ2-1; TRBD1 matches 9 bases. V lost 5 bases to trimming and J lost 7 bases; unmatched junction nucleotides: 12. Per germline, CDR1 MDHEN and CDR2 SYDVKM. This CDR3 has 16 residues. DNA for the CDR3: TGTGCCAGCAGTGAAACAGGGGGCCCCCCGTCGAATGAGCAGTTCTTC. Protein product: CASSETGGPPSNEQFF.

In its sample, this clonotype was seen many times. The chain has TRBV9 and TRBJ2-7; D is perhaps TRBD1 (5 bases). Deletions cut 4 bases from V and 1 base from J, with 15 bases between. Germline V gene data show CDR1 as SGDLS and CDR2 as YYNGEE. The CDR3 length is 15 residues. CDR3 region: CASSRGPDSSYEQYF. The CDR3 region has the DNA TGTGCCAGCAGCCGTGGGCCAGACAGTTCCTACGAGCAGTACTTC.

This clonotype was observed at least ten times. This rearrangement joins TRBV14 to TRBJ2-2; D gene unclear. The germline V and J ends were trimmed by 2 bases and 1 base, with 14 bases remaining between them. In germline, CDR1 is SGHDN, CDR2 FVKESK. This CDR3 is 17 amino acids long. This CDR3 reads CASSQSRTLENTGELFF. The CDR3 DNA reads as TGTGCCAGCAGCCAAAGCCGGACGTTGGAGAACACCGGGGAGCTGTTTTTT.

This clonotype was detected only a few times. V and J are TRBV12-3 or TRBV12-4 and TRBJ2-4, with a possible D match to TRBD1 (6 bases). There are 16 residues in the CDR3. Trimming took off 2 bases at V and 3 bases at J, with 14 bases between the two ends. CDR3 DNA: TGTGCCAGCAGTTTACCGAGAAAGGGGGACAAAAACATTCAGTACTTC. It specifies CASSLPRKGDKNIQYF.